This is a list of T cell receptor beta chains from one sample in a study of blood T cell repertoires in COVID-19. TCRdb keeps only in-frame clones here, not all; method: immunoSEQ multiplex PCR. Among 300,000 to 400,000 clones listed, more than 75% were seen once. Sequenced input: PBMCs or T cells enriched from blood (not recorded which). The receptors shown here come from a woman in her thirties with acute COVID-19. Each CDR3 is given without its conserved first and last residue. A D gene is named only where the DNA matches it firmly.

>TRBD1|TRBV4-1
ASSRLFSDRLDQPQH
>TRBD2|TRBV20-1
SASFPPSGAPYNEQF
>.|TRBV25-1
ASSESGGALGQY
>.|TRBV2
ASKGGLRPHEQY
>.|TRBV20-1
SAGYSYGYT
>TRBD2|TRBV7-8
ASSLALGSGGDTQY
>TRBD2|TRBV12-3/TRBV12-4
ASSLTSGGEQY
>TRBD2|TRBV30
AWGLAGTKMDEQF
>.|TRBV5-5
ASSLGRGTEAF
>TRBD1|TRBV19
ASSQAGTGGEKLF
>TRBD2|TRBV10-1
ASGTSSGTGELF
>.|TRBV27
ASSFGGVTEAF
>.|TRBV30
AWSGTGFLYGYT
>.|TRBV27
ASSPWLGENYGYT
>.|TRBV29-1
SVTGTYTDTQY
>.|TRBV5-1
ASSSLRQTGTDTQY
>.|TRBV30
AWSTPHGGHQPQH